This TCR beta chain was documented in a study of T cell changes during pregnancy in multiple sclerosis. Germline trimming cut 4 bases from V and 8 bases from J; bases unmatched to any gene: 5. Germline lookup yields CDR1 SGHRS and CDR2 YFSETQ. The CDR3 spans 12 residues. Profiling relied on immunoSEQ multiplex PCR, and the TCRdb table lists in-frame clones only, not all of them. The data hold 57,000 or so clones, with approximately 91% observed a single time. This sample comprised peripheral blood, obtained in the second trimester of pregnancy. The sequence came from a female donor with multiple sclerosis, enrolled in a pregnancy study. The chain combines TRBV5-1 with TRBJ1-1; 7 bases match TRBD1. CDR3 residues: CASSQGEQEAFF. CDR3 DNA sequence: TGCGCCAGCAGCCAGGGGGAGCAGGAAGCTTTCTTT.